This T cell receptor beta chain was identified during a study of T cell clones after liver transplantation. Some clones are missing from TCRdb's copy, which holds only in-frame ones; the method was immunoSEQ multiplex PCR. The repertoire includes around 20,000 clones, about 87% of them detected once, and approximately 12% sits in the top ten. The CDR3 sequence is 14 residues long. Germline V gene sequence: CDR1 MNHEY, CDR2 SMNVEV (reference sequence). The germline V and J ends were trimmed by 6 bases and 1 base, with 10 bases remaining between them. This clonotype was sampled from a human donor who received a liver transplant. Sequenced here: CD8+ T cells from blood, sampled before liver transplant. V usage is TRBV27 and J usage is TRBJ1-5, with D perhaps TRBD1 (6 bases). The CDR3 region has the DNA TGTGCCAGCAGCTTTACAGGGAGCAATCAGCCCCAGCATTTT. Translation: CASSFTGSNQPQHF.